The 2 T cell receptor beta chains below come from one sample, sequenced in a study of cytomegalovirus exposure and HLA in healthy donors. PCR used 60 Vbeta primers and 13 Jbeta primers. Clones were read by immunoSEQ multiplex PCR, and TCRdb kept only the in-frame ones, dropping some. The repertoire table contains around 200,000 clones. The specimen sequenced was PBMCs. These receptors were taken from a woman in her 30s in good health and CMV-seropositive.

The chain carries TRBV7-2 and TRBJ2-1, with D unresolved. This CDR3 spans 13 amino acids. V lost 1 base to trimming and J lost 6 bases, with 7 bases between them. Germline CDR1 reads SGHTA; CDR2 reads FQGNSA. The CDR3 coding sequence is TGTGCCAGCAGCTTAGGTAGATTCAATGAGCAGTTCTTC. Amino acid sequence: CASSLGRFNEQFF.

J is TRBJ1-1 and V is TRBV5-1; TRBD1 agrees at 8 bases. Germline values: CDR1 SGHRS, CDR2 YFSETQ. V lost 0 bases and J lost 12; bases outside the gene matches: 7. CDR3 length equals 13 residues. CDR3: CASSLEDRAQTFF. As DNA, the CDR3 is TGCGCCAGCAGCTTGGAGGACAGGGCTCAGACTTTCTTT.